Below are 9 T cell receptor beta chains sequenced from a single sample in a study of T-cell reconstitution after alpha-beta-depleted transplantation in children. Molecular barcoding with unique molecular identifiers was used for the TCRbeta library. TCRdb reanalysed the PCR reads using MiXCR and keeps one entry per CDR3 protein. The repertoire holds around 600,000 distinct CDR3 sequences, with roughly 23% as singletons. Sequencing used PBMCs, mostly from graft donor cells, obtained 360 days after TCRalphabeta/CD19-depleted stem cell transplant. The receptors originated from a boy under two years old who had a stem cell transplant for acute myeloid leukemia, so the T cells may come from the graft donor.

The chain links TRBV28 to TRBJ1-2; perhaps TRBD1 as D (6 bases). The CDR3 runs to 13 residues. Germline V lookup: CDR1 MDHEN, CDR2 SYDVKM. V lost 6 bases to trimming and J lost 5 bases, with 13 bases between them. CDR3 in amino acids: CASRHRQDYGYTF. The CDR3 DNA follows: TGTGCCAGCAGACACCGACAGGATTATGGCTACACCTTC.

This clonotype came up many times. The chain uses TRBV7-2 and TRBJ2-3; TRBD2 matches 11 bases. Losses at the gene ends were 5 bases for V and 0 bases for J; bases not matched to a gene: 7. Germline V gives CDR1 SGHTA, CDR2 FQGNSA. This CDR3 region has 17 residues. As DNA, the CDR3 is TGTGCCAGCAGCAGACTAGCGGGGAAACCTAGCACAGATACGCAGTATTTT. Translated, it gives CASSRLAGKPSTDTQYF.

This clonotype came up many times. V is TRBV11-3 and J is TRBJ2-1; possible D gene TRBD2, 6 bases. There are 13 residues in the CDR3. Germline V gene sequence: CDR1 SGHNT, CDR2 YENEEA. Between the trimmed V and J ends, which lost 5 bases and 7 bases, there was a span of 12 bases. The CDR3 DNA reads TGTGCCAGCAGCCCCGGGACTGAGAATGAGCAGTTCTTC. Translation: CASSPGTENEQFF.

There are a few counts of this clonotype. The chain links TRBV20-1 to TRBJ1-1; weak D call: TRBD1 (5 bases). The CDR3 covers 14 residues. V was clipped by 2 bases and J by 6 bases, with 16 bases between them. The germline CDR1 and CDR2 sequences are DFQATT and SNEGSKA (reference sequence). CDR3 bases: TGCAGTGCTAGACGGGGCACCAGACGACCTGAAGCTTTCTTT. Translated: CSARRGTRRPEAFF.

This clonotype has more than one count but fewer than ten. The chain carries TRBV18 and TRBJ2-5; D is unclear. Germline assignment: CDR1 KGHSH and CDR2 LQKENI. The CDR3 has 14 amino acids. V lost 1 base to trimming and J lost 5 bases, with 11 bases between them. The CDR3 DNA sequence: TGTGCCAGCTCACCACAAGAAAGGCGGGAGACCCAGTACTTC. Its translation is CASSPQERRETQYF.

This clonotype showed up many times. The chain carries TRBV10-2 and TRBJ2-5; D remains ambiguous. CDR1 and CDR2 from the germline V gene are WSHSY and SAAADI. This CDR3 region has 14 residues. Between the trimmed V and J ends, which lost 2 bases and 6 bases, there was a span of 13 bases. CDR3 DNA sequence: TGCGCCAGCAGTGAGACGGGCCTTGGGAAGACCCAGTACTTC. This gives the protein CASSETGLGKTQYF.

This clonotype was detected many times. V is TRBV7-9 and J is TRBJ2-7; D remains ambiguous. Germline V lookup: CDR1 SEHNR, CDR2 FQNEAQ (reference sequence). V lost 1 base, J lost 3 bases, and 7 bases lay in between. CDR3 size: 13 residues. The CDR3 DNA follows: TGTGCCAGCAGCTTAGGGCTTCACTACGAGCAGTACGTC. This encodes CASSLGLHYEQYV.

The chain joins TRBV6-4 to TRBJ2-3, with D tentatively TRBD1 or TRBD2 (5 bases each). Trimming took 7 bases from V and 6 from J, leaving 17 bases between them. Germline CDR1 is MRHNA and CDR2 is SNTAGT. The CDR3 runs 14 residues. CDR3 sequence reads: CASMDGTQLDTQYF. The CDR3 DNA is TGTGCCAGCATGGATGGGACCCAACTCGATACGCAGTATTTT.

This clonotype has ten or more counts. The rearrangement uses TRBV6-5 and TRBJ2-5; 10 bases match TRBD2. CDR3 length: 15 amino acids. Germline trimming cut 5 bases from V and 2 bases from J; bases unmatched to any gene: 5. Germline CDR1 and CDR2: MNHEY and SVGAGI. Written as DNA, the CDR3 is TGTGCCAGCAGTAGCGAGGGACTAGCGCAAGAGACCCAGTACTTC. This encodes CASSSEGLAQETQYF.